The 28 T cell receptor beta chains below come from one sample, sequenced in a study of beta chain features in type 1 diabetes. Findings and limits, study-wide: Moderate but significant shortening of TCRB CDR3s was recorded in all four CD4+ subsets from Type 1 diabetes patients.

What these receptors recognize is not known. Every bit of the isolated RNA underwent reverse transcription, so sequencing read expressed TCRB transcripts. Assay used: immunoSEQ multiplex PCR; TCRdb lists only in-frame clones, some missing. In the table there are around 650,000 clones, 9.5% to 15% of which are singletons. Input material: naive CD4+ T cells from blood. These receptors were collected from a man younger than 45 with type 1 diabetes.

The chain has TRBV19 and TRBJ2-5; 8 bases fit TRBD2. CDR1 and CDR2 (germline): LNHDA, SQIVND (reference sequence). The junction had 5 bases not matched to a gene; V was cut back by 3 bases and J by 5 bases. The CDR3 spans 14 residues. For the CDR3, the DNA is TGTGCCAGTAGTATTGGCGGGGGGCGGGAGACCCAGTACTTC. This encodes CASSIGGGRETQYF.

A few counts support this clone. The chain employs TRBV7-8 and TRBJ1-4; D is unclear. Trimming cost V 5 bases and J 0 bases, with 13 bases left between them. This CDR3 is built from 16 residues. The germline gives CDR1 SGHVS, CDR2 FQNEAQ. Here the CDR3 DNA reads TGTGCCAGCAGCCGTGGAAACAGTGCAACTAATGAAAAACTGTTTTTT. Its protein product is CASSRGNSATNEKLFF.

This clone was counted a few times. V and J are TRBV7-2 and TRBJ2-3; D is undetermined. Germline-derived CDR1 and CDR2 are SGHTA and FQGNSA. The CDR3 totals 12 residues. Trimming left V 4 bases short and J 4 bases short, with 6 bases between. Written as DNA, the CDR3 is TGTGCCAGCAGCTCCGACTCAGATACGCAGTATTTT. Its translation is CASSSDSDTQYF.

This clone has a handful of counts. This chain connects TRBV2 to TRBJ2-1; D not resolved. Germline loops: CDR1 SNHLY, CDR2 FYNNEI. The V end lost 9 bases, the J end lost 3 bases, and 15 bases lay between the germline ends. The CDR3 consists of 14 residues. The CDR3: CASMELPIYNEQFF. The CDR3 DNA reads TGTGCCAGTATGGAGCTACCGATCTACAATGAGCAGTTCTTC.

This clone was found a few times. The chain joins TRBV9 to TRBJ2-5; TRBD1 matches at 10 bases. Per the germline V gene, CDR1 is SGDLS and CDR2 is YYNGEE. The CDR3 totals 16 residues. The V segment lost 0 bases and the J segment 5 bases; nucleotides outside the gene matches: 7. The CDR3 DNA is TGTGCCAGCAGCGTAGCTCCTATGACAGGGGGCGAGACCCAGTACTTC. Its translation is CASSVAPMTGGETQYF.

The chain is built from TRBV9 and TRBJ2-5, with a possible D match to TRBD1 (5 bases). The DNA matches TRBJ2-7 better at its end, which makes the J call doubtful. The CDR3 is 14 residues long. Per the germline V gene, CDR1 is SGDLS and CDR2 is YYNGEE. CDR3 sequence: CASSIRASSYEQYF. DNA of the CDR3: TGTGCCAGCAGTATCAGGGCCTCGTCCTACGAGCAGTACTTC.

There are a few counts of this clone. The chain combines TRBV11-2 with TRBJ1-5, with 7 bases fitting TRBD1. The V and J ends lost 4 bases and 14 bases, in that order; junction bases with no gene match: 5. This CDR3 spans 11 amino acids. The germline gives CDR1 SGHAT, CDR2 FQNNGV. Here the CDR3 reads CASSSQGEKHF. CDR3 DNA sequence: TGTGCCAGCAGCTCCCAGGGGGAGAAGCATTTT.

This clone has only a few counts. Other DNA sequences from this sample encode an identical CDR3 as well. The chain recombines TRBV7-9 with TRBJ2-7; 9 nucleotides align to TRBD1. Losses at the gene ends were 1 base for V and 2 bases for J; bases not matched to a gene: 0. The CDR3 runs 14 residues. Germline V CDR1 and CDR2: SEHNR, FQNEAQ (reference sequence). The CDR3 DNA follows: TGTGCCAGCAGCTTAGGGACAGGGGCCTACGAGCAGTACTTC. Amino acid sequence: CASSLGTGAYEQYF. The full variable domain, its missing parts supplied by reference TRBV7-9 and TRBJ2-7, is DTGVSQNPRHKITKRGQNVTFRCDPISEHNRLYWYRQTLGQGPEFLTYFQNEAQLEKSRLLSDRFSAERPKGSFSTLEIQRTEQGDSAMYLCASSLGTGAYEQYFGPGTRLTVT.

This clone was seen only a few times. This chain joins TRBV9 and TRBJ2-2; D may be TRBD1 (5 bases). The germline V gene has CDR1 SGDLS and CDR2 YYNGEE. Trimming pared 2 bases from V and 1 base from J, leaving 12 bases between. The CDR3 extends over 16 amino acids. The CDR3 is CASSVAGHRNTGELFF. As DNA, the CDR3 is TGTGCCAGCAGCGTTGCAGGACACCGGAACACCGGGGAGCTGTTTTTT.

This clone was seen more than once but under ten times. The chain combines TRBV19 with TRBJ1-2; perhaps TRBD1 as D (5 bases). The CDR3 extends over 15 amino acids. Germline V gives CDR1 LNHDA, CDR2 SQIVND (reference sequence). V was cut by 8 bases and J by 4 bases, with 20 bases left in between. The CDR3 loop reads CASRGADSAVYGYTF. The CDR3 bases are TGTGCCAGTCGAGGGGCCGACAGCGCGGTCTATGGCTACACCTTC.

The genes are TRBV4-2 and TRBJ2-1, with 12 positions matching TRBD2. Trimming removed 1 base from V and 5 bases from J; junction bases left unmatched: 3. The CDR3 totals 16 residues. The germline V gene has CDR1 LGHNA and CDR2 YNFKEQ. Here the CDR3 reads CASSQGWTSGDNEQFF. In DNA form, the CDR3 reads TGTGCCAGCAGCCAAGGATGGACTAGCGGGGACAATGAGCAGTTCTTC.

The chain carries TRBV6-6 and TRBJ1-2; D is perhaps TRBD1 (5 bases). V dropped 5 bases and J dropped 6 bases, with 10 bases sitting between them. Looked up from germline, CDR1 is MNHNY and CDR2 is SVGAGI (reference sequence). The CDR3 runs to 12 residues. The CDR3 reads CASSTRGNGYTF. CDR3 coding DNA: TGTGCCAGCAGTACTAGGGGTAATGGCTACACCTTC.

In its sample, this clone was seen a few times. This sequence joins TRBV28 and TRBJ2-3; TRBD2 matches at 13 bases. The J segment lost 5 bases and the V segment lost 10 bases, leaving 9 bases of the junction unmatched. Germline assignment: CDR1 MDHEN and CDR2 SYDVKM. The CDR3 has 15 residues. The CDR3 DNA is TGTGCCATCCTGACTAGCGGGGGGTCCGGAGATACGCAGTATTTT. Translated: CAILTSGGSGDTQYF.

The chain combines TRBV7-9 with TRBJ2-3, with D perhaps matching TRBD2 (6 bases). CDR3 length: 14 residues. Trimming left V 4 bases short and J 4 bases short, with 12 bases between. Germline values: CDR1 SEHNR, CDR2 FQNEAQ (reference sequence). The DNA of the CDR3 is TGTGCCAGCAGCTCCCCCCCGGGAGCAGATACGCAGTATTTT. It codes for CASSSPPGADTQYF.

The rearrangement uses TRBV15 and TRBJ2-7, with 7 nucleotides matching TRBD1. The V and J ends lost 8 bases and 6 bases, in that order; junction bases with no gene match: 10. Per the germline V gene, CDR1 is LNHNV and CDR2 is YYDKDF (reference sequence). CDR3 length: 13 residues. This CDR3 is CATYSTGRGEQYF. CDR3 sequence (DNA): TGTGCCACCTATTCGACAGGGCGTGGCGAGCAGTACTTC.

This clone occurred a few times. The CDR3 is CASRPGGGSYNEQFF. The DNA for the CDR3 is TGTGCCAGTAGACCCGGGGGGGGCTCCTACAATGAGCAGTTCTTC. V gene TRBV19 combines with J gene TRBJ2-1; 8 bases map to TRBD2. Germline loops: CDR1 LNHDA, CDR2 SQIVND (reference sequence). The length of the CDR3 is 15 residues. V lost 6 bases, J lost 0 bases, and 4 bases stayed unmatched.

The chain uses TRBV5-5 and TRBJ2-5; possibly TRBD1 for D (6 bases). Germline V CDR1 and CDR2: SGHKS, YYEKEE (reference sequence). The V gene lost 4 bases and the J gene lost 0 bases, with 10 bases spanning the gap. The CDR3 sequence is 14 residues long. The CDR3 loop is CASSPGQYQETQYF. The CDR3 DNA follows: TGTGCCAGCAGCCCTGGACAGTACCAAGAGACCCAGTACTTC.

On this clone itself: The sample has other DNA sequences that encode this CDR3 too. The chain is built from TRBV29-1 and TRBJ2-7; 8 positions match TRBD1. Germline CDR1 is SQVTM and CDR2 is ANQGSEA. The CDR3 sequence is 12 residues long. The trim removed 2 bases at V and 4 bases at J, leaving 1 base unmatched. CDR3 coding DNA: TGCAGCGTTGAAACAGGGGGGTACGAGCAGTACTTC. Its protein is CSVETGGYEQYF.

The chain has TRBV19 and TRBJ1-2; 8 bases match TRBD1. The CDR3 is 14 amino acids. V was clipped by 3 bases and J by 2 bases; unmatched bases: 2. Germline V gene sequence: CDR1 LNHDA, CDR2 SQIVND (reference sequence). The CDR3 sequence: CASSIWDRNYGYTF. The CDR3 DNA reads as TGTGCCAGTAGTATCTGGGACAGGAACTATGGCTACACCTTC.

This clone was counted only a few times. V gene TRBV23-1 combines with J gene TRBJ2-3; 7 nucleotides match TRBD1. TRBV23-1 is an ORF; its function is uncertain. The CDR3 spans 16 residues. J lost 3 bases, V lost 4 bases, and 10 bases had no gene match. The DNA of the CDR3 is TGCGCCAGCAGTCGGACGACAGGGAGAAGAACAGATACGCAGTATTTT. Protein sequence: CASSRTTGRRTDTQYF.

This clone was seen more than once but under ten times. V and J are TRBV7-2 and TRBJ2-7; D remains unclear. The CDR3 runs to 12 residues. The germline V gene encodes CDR1 SGHTA and CDR2 FQGNSA. Trimming left V 4 bases short and J 8 bases short, with 12 bases between. The CDR3 is CASSSSMSQQYF. DNA of the CDR3: TGTGCCAGCAGCTCCTCCATGAGCCAGCAGTACTTC.

The chain uses TRBV7-2 and TRBJ1-5; D might be TRBD1 (6 bases). Germline V gene sequence: CDR1 SGHTA, CDR2 FQGNSA. V was cut by 1 base and J by 6 bases, with 10 bases left in between. This CDR3 has 14 amino acids. This chain's CDR3 is CASSLEPGVQPQHF. Written as DNA, the CDR3 is TGTGCCAGCAGCTTAGAACCAGGGGTTCAGCCCCAGCATTTT. Complete variable domain (other parts from reference TRBV7-2 and TRBJ1-5): GAGVSQSPSNKVTEKGKDVELRCDPISGHTALYWYRQSLGQGLEFLIYFQGNSAPDKSGLPSDRFSAERTGGSVSTLTIQRTQQEDSAVYLCASSLEPGVQPQHFGDGTRLSIL.

CDR3 loop: CASSLAGAEETQYF. CDR3 sequence (DNA): TGTGCCAGTAGCCTAGCGGGGGCCGAAGAGACCCAGTACTTC. The rearrangement uses TRBV19 and TRBJ2-5, with 10 bases that match TRBD2. V gave up 6 bases and J gave up 3 bases; unmatched junction bases: 4. Germline values: CDR1 LNHDA, CDR2 SQIVND (reference sequence). The CDR3 has 14 residues.

This chain connects TRBV5-1 to TRBJ2-5; the D is unclear. CDR3 length equals 16 residues. The V end was cut by 0 bases, the J end by 1 base, with 13 bases between. Germline loops: CDR1 SGHRS, CDR2 YFSETQ. In nucleotides, the CDR3 is TGCGCCAGCAGCTTGGCCGGACGACCAGCCCAAGAGACCCAGTACTTC. The encoded protein is CASSLAGRPAQETQYF.

The DNA of the CDR3 is TGCAGCGTTGGGCTGACCACCCTAAGCACAGATACGCAGTATTTT. This gives the protein CSVGLTTLSTDTQYF. J is TRBJ2-3 and V is TRBV29-1; D not certain. V was trimmed by 4 bases and J by 0 bases, leaving 14 bases between them. The CDR3 extends over 15 amino acids. In germline, CDR1 is SQVTM, CDR2 ANQGSEA.

This clone was picked up a small number of times. The rearrangement joins TRBV11-3 to TRBJ2-5, with D unresolved. CDR1 is SGHNT and CDR2 is YENEEA in the germline V gene. This CDR3 has 15 residues. V shed 1 base and J shed 1 base, with 10 bases lying between them. DNA for the CDR3: TGTGCCAGCAGCTTAGCGGTCGGACCCCAAGAGACCCAGTACTTC. Translation: CASSLAVGPQETQYF.

The chain combines TRBV20-1 with TRBJ1-1; D remains unclear. With 0 bases removed from V and 6 bases from J, the gap between germline ends came to 5 bases. The CDR3 is made up of 11 amino acids. CDR1 is DFQATT, CDR2 SNEGSKA, per germline (reference sequence). The CDR3 is CSARDISEAFF. CDR3 nucleotide sequence: TGCAGTGCTAGAGATATTTCTGAAGCTTTCTTT.

This clone was observed a few times. This chain joins TRBV11-2 and TRBJ1-2; D is unclear. Germline V gene lookup returns CDR1 SGHAT and CDR2 FQNNGV. The V gene lost 5 bases and the J gene lost 1 base, with 8 bases spanning the gap. The CDR3 covers 13 residues. CDR3 region: CASSQAVNYGYTF. The CDR3 nucleotides read TGTGCCAGCAGCCAGGCGGTTAACTATGGCTACACCTTC.